Listed here is a single TCR beta chain. The data were taken from a study of control samples from healthy donors and cancer patients. The CDR3 runs 16 residues. V was clipped by 0 bases and J by 0 bases, with 6 bases between them. Germline CDR1 is LNHDA and CDR2 is SQIVND (reference sequence). Measured with immunoSEQ multiplex PCR; TCRdb has only the in-frame clones, and not every one. Seen here are 120,000 to 150,000 clones, approximately 88% observed once, and the top ten hold more than 4%. The receptor was isolated from a man younger than 40 in good health. The sample comprised blood. The genes are TRBV19 and TRBJ2-6, with TRBD1 as a possible D gene (5 bases). The CDR3 DNA reads as TGTGCCAGTAGTATAGATCAGGGCTCTGGGGCCAACGTCCTGACTTTC. Encoded protein: CASSIDQGSGANVLTF.